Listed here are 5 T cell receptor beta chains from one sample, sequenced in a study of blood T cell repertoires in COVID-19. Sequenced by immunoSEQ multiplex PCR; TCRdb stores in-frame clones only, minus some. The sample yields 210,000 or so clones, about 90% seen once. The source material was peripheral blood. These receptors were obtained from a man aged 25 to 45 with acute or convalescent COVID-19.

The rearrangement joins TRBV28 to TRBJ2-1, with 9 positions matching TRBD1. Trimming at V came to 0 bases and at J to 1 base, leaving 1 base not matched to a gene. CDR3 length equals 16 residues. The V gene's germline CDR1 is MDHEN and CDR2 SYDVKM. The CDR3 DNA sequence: TGTGCCAGCAGTTTATGGGGGACAGGGTCCTACAATGAGCAGTTCTTC. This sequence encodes CASSLWGTGSYNEQFF.

CDR3 nucleotides: TGTGCCAGCAGTTTATGGACTAGCGGGACTCTCGAGCAGTACTTC. This translates into CASSLWTSGTLEQYF. The V call is TRBV27, the J call TRBJ2-7; 12 nucleotides match TRBD2. This CDR3 contains 15 residues. V shed 1 base and J 6 bases; nucleotides not matched to a gene: 4. CDR1 MNHEY and CDR2 SMNVEV come from the germline V gene (reference sequence).

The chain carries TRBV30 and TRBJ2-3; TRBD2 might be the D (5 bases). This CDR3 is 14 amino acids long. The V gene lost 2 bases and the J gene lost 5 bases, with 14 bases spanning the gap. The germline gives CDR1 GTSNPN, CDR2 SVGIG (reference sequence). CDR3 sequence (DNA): TGTGCCTGGAGTACTGGCGGGCCGGTAGATACGCAGTATTTT. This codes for CAWSTGGPVDTQYF. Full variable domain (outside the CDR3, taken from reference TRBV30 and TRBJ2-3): SQTIHQWPATLVQPVGSPLSLECTVEGTSNPNLYWYRQAAGRGLQLLFYSVGIGQISSEVPQNLSASRPQDRQFILSSKKLLLSDSGFYLCAWSTGGPVDTQYFGPGTRLTVL.

The CDR3, as DNA: TGTGCCAGCAGCATAAGCGGGGGCTACAATGAGCAGTTCTTC. Its translation is CASSISGGYNEQFF. The rearrangement uses TRBV9 and TRBJ2-1; 8 nucleotides line up with TRBD2. The CDR3 is 14 amino acids. The V gene's germline CDR1 is SGDLS and CDR2 YYNGEE. V shed 4 bases and J 3 bases; nucleotides not matched to a gene: 3.

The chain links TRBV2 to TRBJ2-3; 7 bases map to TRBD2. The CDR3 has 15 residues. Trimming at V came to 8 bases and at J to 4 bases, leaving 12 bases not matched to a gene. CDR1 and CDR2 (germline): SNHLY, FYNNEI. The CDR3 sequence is CASLSSGSVSDTQYF. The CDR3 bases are TGTGCCAGCCTCTCTAGCGGCAGCGTATCAGATACGCAGTATTTT. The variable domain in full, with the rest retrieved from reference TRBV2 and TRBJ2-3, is EPEVTQTPSHQVTQMGQEVILRCVPISNHLYFYWYRQILGQKVEFLVSFYNNEISEKSEIFDDQFSVERPDGSNFTLKIRSTKLEDSAMYFCASLSSGSVSDTQYFGPGTRLTVL.